This TCR beta chain was sequenced in a study of CD8 T cells in Susac syndrome. Overall study: Treatment status at blood draw for the Susac syndrome patients was therapy-naive, corticosteroids, or intravenous immunoglobulin alone.

General observations from the study: Susac syndrome CD4+ T cell repertoires showed no clonal expansion.

About this clonotype: What it binds is unknown.

The sequenced target, TCR beta, came from blood CD8+ and CD4+ T cells. Random hexamers were used to reverse transcribe roughly 0.45 to 1 ug of RNA. TCRdb recomputed calls from the immunoSEQ multiplex PCR reads with MiXCR, one row per CDR3 protein. The data show about 140,000 distinct CDR3 sequences, with more than 85% seen just once and more than 0.11% held by the top ten. CDR3 length: 17 residues. Germline trimming cut 0 bases from V and 7 bases from J; bases unmatched to any gene: 10. Germline lookup yields CDR1 SGDLS and CDR2 YYNGEE. V gene TRBV9 combines with J gene TRBJ2-1; TRBD2 matches at 10 bases. The sequencing sample was made of CD4+ T cells from PBMCs. The sequence was collected from a human donor with Susac syndrome. DNA of the CDR3: TGTGCCAGCAGCGTAGTAGATGAGCGGGAGGGGGGGAATGAGCAGTTCTTC. It yields the protein CASSVVDEREGGNEQFF.